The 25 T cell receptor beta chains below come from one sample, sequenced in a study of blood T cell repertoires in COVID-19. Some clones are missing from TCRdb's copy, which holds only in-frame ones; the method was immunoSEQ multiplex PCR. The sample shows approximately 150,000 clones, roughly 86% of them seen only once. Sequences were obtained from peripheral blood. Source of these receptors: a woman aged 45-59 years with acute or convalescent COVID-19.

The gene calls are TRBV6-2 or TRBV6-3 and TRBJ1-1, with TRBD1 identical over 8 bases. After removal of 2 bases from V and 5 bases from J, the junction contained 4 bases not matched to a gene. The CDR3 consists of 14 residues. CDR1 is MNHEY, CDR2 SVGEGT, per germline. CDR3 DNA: TGTGCCAGCAGTTACGGACAGGGAGGGACTGAAGCTTTCTTT. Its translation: CASSYGQGGTEAFF.

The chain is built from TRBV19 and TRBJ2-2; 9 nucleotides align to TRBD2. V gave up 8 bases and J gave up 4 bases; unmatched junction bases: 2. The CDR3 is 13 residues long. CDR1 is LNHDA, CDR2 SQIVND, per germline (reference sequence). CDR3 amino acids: CASRREGTGELFF. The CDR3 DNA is TGTGCCAGTCGGCGGGAGGGCACCGGGGAGCTGTTTTTT.

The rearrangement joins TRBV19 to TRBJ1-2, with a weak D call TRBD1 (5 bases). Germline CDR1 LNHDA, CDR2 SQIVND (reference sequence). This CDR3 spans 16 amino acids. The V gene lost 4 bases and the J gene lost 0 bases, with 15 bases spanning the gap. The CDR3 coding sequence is TGTGCCAGTAGTAATAAGATGGGGCAACCTAACTATGGCTACACCTTC. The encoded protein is CASSNKMGQPNYGYTF.

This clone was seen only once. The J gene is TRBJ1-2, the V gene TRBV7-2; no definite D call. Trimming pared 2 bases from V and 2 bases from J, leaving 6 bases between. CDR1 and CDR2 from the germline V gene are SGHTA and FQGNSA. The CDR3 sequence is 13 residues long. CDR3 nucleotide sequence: TGTGCCAGCAGCTTAAACAGAAACTATGGCTACACCTTC. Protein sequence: CASSLNRNYGYTF.

CDR3 in amino acids: CASSPPYAGGNTGELFF. DNA for the CDR3: TGTGCCAGCAGCCCCCCATATGCGGGGGGGAACACCGGGGAGCTGTTTTTT. The chain employs TRBV3-1 (or the pseudogene TRBV3-2) and TRBJ2-2; 8 bases agree with TRBD2. The CDR3 totals 17 residues. Germline-derived CDR1 and CDR2 are LGHDT and YNNKEL (reference sequence). V was clipped by 4 bases and J by 1 base; unmatched bases: 8.

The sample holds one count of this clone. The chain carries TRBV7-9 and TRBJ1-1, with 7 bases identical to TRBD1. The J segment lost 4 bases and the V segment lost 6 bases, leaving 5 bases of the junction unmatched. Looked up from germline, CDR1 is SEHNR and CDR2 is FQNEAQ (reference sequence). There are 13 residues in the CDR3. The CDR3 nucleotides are TGTGCCAGCAGTGACAGGGTGGGCACTGAAGCTTTCTTT. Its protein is CASSDRVGTEAFF.

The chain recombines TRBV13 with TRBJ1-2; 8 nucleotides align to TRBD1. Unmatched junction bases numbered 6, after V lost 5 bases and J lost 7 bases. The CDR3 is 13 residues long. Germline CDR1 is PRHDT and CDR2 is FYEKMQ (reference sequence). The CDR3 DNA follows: TGTGCCAGCAGCACCAGGGGGCACGGTGGCTACACCTTC. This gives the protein CASSTRGHGGYTF.

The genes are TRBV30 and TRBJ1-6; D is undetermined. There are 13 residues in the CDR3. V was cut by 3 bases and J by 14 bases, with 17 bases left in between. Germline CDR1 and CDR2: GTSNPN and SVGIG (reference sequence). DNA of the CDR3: TGTGCCTGGAGCGATGCCCCCCGAGGGTCCCTCCACTTT. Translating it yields CAWSDAPRGSLHF.

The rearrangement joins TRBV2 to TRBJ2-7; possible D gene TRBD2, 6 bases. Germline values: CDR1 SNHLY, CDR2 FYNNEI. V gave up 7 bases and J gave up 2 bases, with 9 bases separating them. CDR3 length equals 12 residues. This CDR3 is CASTGVPYEQYF. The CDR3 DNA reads TGTGCCAGCACGGGGGTACCCTACGAGCAGTACTTC.

The CDR3 DNA is TGTGCCAGCAGCTCAGACCCCGGGACAGGGTATTTCACTGAAGCTTTCTTT. Amino acids: CASSSDPGTGYFTEAFF. The chain recombines TRBV13 with TRBJ1-1; 9 positions agree with TRBD1. The germline gives CDR1 PRHDT, CDR2 FYEKMQ (reference sequence). The CDR3 runs to 17 residues. The ends lost 4 bases at V and 4 bases at J; junction bases unmatched: 13.

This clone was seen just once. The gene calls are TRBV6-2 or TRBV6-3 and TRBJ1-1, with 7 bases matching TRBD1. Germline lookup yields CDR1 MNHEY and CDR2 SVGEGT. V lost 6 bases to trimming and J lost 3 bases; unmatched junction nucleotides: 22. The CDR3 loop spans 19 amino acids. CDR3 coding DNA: TGTGCCAGCAGCGACTCATGGATGACAGGGACTCTGATGGACACTGAAGCTTTCTTT. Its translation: CASSDSWMTGTLMDTEAFF.

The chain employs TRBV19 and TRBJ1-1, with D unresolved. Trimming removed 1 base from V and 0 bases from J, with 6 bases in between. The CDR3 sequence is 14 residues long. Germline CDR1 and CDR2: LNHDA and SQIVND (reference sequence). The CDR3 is CASSIGTVNTEAFF. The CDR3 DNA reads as TGTGCCAGTAGTATAGGTACAGTGAACACTGAAGCTTTCTTT.

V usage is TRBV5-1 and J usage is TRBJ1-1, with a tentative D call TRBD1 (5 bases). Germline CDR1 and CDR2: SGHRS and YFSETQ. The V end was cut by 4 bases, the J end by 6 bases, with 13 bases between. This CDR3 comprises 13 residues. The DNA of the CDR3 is TGCGCCAGCAGCCCCTGGAGGGGTTCTGAAGCTTTCTTT. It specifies CASSPWRGSEAFF.

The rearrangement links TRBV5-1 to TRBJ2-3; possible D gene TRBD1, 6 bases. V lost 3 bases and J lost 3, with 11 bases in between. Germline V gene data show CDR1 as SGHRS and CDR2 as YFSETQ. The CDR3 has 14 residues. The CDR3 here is CASSSERGTDTQYF. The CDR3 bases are TGCGCCAGCAGCTCCGAGAGGGGGACAGATACGCAGTATTTT.

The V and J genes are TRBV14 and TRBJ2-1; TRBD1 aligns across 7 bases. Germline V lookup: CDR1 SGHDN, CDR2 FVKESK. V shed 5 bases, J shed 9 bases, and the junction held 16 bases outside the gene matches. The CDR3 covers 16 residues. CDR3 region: CASSSDRDAGWVEQFF. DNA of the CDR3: TGTGCCAGCAGCTCCGACAGGGACGCGGGCTGGGTTGAGCAGTTCTTC.

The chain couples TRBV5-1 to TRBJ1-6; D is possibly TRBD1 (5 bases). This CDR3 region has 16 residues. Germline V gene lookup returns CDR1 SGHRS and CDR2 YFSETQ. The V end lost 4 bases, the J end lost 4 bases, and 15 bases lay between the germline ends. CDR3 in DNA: TGCGCCAGCAGCCTGGGACTAATGGGTTATAATTCACCCCTCCACTTT. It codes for CASSLGLMGYNSPLHF. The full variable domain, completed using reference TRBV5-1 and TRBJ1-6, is KAGVTQTPRYLIKTRGQQVTLSCSPISGHRSVSWYQQTPGQGLQFLFEYFSETQRNKGNFPGRFSGRQFSNSRSEMNVSTLELGDSALYLCASSLGLMGYNSPLHFGNGTRLTVT.

The CDR3 protein is CASSPQLAGAYNEQFF. In DNA form, the CDR3 reads TGTGCCAGCAGTCCTCAACTAGCGGGGGCGTACAATGAGCAGTTCTTC. The chain couples TRBV6-4 to TRBJ2-1; TRBD2 agrees at 11 bases. CDR3 size: 16 residues. With V trimmed by 5 bases and J by 4 bases, 7 bases remained unmatched. Per the germline V gene, CDR1 is MRHNA and CDR2 is SNTAGT.

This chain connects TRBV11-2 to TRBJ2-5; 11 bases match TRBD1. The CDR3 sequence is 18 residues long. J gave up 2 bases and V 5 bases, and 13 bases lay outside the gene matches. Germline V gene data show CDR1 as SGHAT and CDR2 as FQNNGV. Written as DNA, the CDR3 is TGTGCCAGCAGCCTCCGGACCCCGGGACAGGGGGATCAAGAGACCCAGTACTTC. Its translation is CASSLRTPGQGDQETQYF.

The CDR3 nucleotides read TGTGCCAGCAGCGATGACAGGTCCCAACGCGCTGAAGCTTTCTTT. It translates to CASSDDRSQRAEAFF. The chain has TRBV9 and TRBJ1-1, with D maybe TRBD1 (6 bases). Germline CDR1 reads SGDLS; CDR2 reads YYNGEE. CDR3 length: 15 amino acids. V lost 3 bases and J lost 6, with 18 bases in between.

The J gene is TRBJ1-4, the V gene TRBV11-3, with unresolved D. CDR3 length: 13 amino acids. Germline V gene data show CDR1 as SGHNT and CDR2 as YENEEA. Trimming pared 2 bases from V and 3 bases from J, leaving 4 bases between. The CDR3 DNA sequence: TGTGCCAGCAGCTTATCGGCTAATGAAAAACTGTTTTTT. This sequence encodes CASSLSANEKLFF.

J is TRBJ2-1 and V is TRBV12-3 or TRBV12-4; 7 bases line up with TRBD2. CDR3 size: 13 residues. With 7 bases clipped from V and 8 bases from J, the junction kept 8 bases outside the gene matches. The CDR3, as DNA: TGTGCCAGCACCCTCGGGAGGCACTATGAGCAGTTCTTC. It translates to CASTLGRHYEQFF.

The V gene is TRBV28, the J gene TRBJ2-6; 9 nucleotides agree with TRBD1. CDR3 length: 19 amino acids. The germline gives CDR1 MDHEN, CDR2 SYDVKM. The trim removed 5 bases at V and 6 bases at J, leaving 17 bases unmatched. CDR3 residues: CASSLNRGRIGREANVLTF. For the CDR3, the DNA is TGTGCCAGCAGTCTGAACAGGGGGCGAATCGGCCGGGAGGCCAACGTCCTGACTTTC.

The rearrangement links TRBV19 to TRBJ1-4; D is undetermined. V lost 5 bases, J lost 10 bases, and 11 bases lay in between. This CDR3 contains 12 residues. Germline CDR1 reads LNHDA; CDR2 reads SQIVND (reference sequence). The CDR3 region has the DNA TGTGCCAGTAGTTCTCCGGCGGGAAAACTGTTTTTT. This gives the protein CASSSPAGKLFF.

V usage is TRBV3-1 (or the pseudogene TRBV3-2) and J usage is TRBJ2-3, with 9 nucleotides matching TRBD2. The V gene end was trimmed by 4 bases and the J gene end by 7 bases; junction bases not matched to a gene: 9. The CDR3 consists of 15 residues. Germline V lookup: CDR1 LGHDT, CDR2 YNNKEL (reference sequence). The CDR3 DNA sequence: TGTGCCAGCAGCCTAGCGGGAGTGTCCTCGAATACGCAGTATTTT. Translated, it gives CASSLAGVSSNTQYF.

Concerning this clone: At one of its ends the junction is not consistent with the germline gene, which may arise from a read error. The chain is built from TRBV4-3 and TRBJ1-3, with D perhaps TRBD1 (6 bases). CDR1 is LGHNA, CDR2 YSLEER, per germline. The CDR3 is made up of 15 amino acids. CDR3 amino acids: CASSQDRGAGNIIYF. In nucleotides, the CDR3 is TGCGCCAGCAGCCAAGACAGGGGAGCTGGAAACATCATATATTTT.